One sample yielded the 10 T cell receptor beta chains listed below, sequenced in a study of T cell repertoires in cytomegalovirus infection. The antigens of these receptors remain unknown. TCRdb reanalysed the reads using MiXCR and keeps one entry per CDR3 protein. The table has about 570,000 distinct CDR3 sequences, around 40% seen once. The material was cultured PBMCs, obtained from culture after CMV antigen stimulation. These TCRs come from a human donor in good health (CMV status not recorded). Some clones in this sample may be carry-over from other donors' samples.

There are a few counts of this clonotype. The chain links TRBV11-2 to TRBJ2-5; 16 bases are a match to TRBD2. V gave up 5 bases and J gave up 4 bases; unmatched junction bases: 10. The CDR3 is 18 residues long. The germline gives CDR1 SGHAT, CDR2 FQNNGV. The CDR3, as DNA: TGTGCCAGCAGCATACCGGGACTAGCGGGAGGGGAGGGAGAGACCCAGTACTTC. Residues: CASSIPGLAGGEGETQYF.

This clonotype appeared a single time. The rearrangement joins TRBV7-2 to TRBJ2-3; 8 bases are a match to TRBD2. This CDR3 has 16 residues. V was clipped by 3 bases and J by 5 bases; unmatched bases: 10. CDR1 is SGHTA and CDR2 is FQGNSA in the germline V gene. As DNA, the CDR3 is TGTGCCAGCAGCTTGCCGGGACTAGTATTGGGAGATACGCAGTATTTT. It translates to CASSLPGLVLGDTQYF.

CDR3 DNA: TGTGCCAGCAGCACCACTAGCGGGAGGTCCTACAATGAGCAGTTCTTC. It is translated as CASSTTSGRSYNEQFF. The chain has TRBV11-2 and TRBJ2-1; 12 bases map to TRBD2. Germline CDR1 and CDR2: SGHAT and FQNNGV. Unmatched junction bases numbered 3, after V lost 5 bases and J lost 1 base. This CDR3 has 16 amino acids.

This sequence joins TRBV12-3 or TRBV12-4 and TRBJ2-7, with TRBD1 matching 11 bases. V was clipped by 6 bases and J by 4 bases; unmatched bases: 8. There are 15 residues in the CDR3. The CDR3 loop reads CASSPGTGGMYEQYF. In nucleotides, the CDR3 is TGTGCCAGCAGCCCGGGGACAGGGGGGATGTACGAGCAGTACTTC.

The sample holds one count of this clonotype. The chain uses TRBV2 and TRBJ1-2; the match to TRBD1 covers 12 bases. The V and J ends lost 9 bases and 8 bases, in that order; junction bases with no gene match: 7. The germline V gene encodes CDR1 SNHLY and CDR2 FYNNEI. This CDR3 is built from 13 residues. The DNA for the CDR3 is TGTGCCAGAAGGGACAGGGGGCTCTACGGCTACACCTTC. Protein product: CARRDRGLYGYTF.

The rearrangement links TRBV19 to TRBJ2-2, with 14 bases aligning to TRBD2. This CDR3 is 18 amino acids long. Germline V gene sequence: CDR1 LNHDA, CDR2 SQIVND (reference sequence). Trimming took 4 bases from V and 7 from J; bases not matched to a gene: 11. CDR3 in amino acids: CASSTRPGLAGADGELFF. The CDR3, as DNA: TGTGCCAGTAGTACCAGACCGGGACTAGCGGGAGCGGACGGGGAGCTGTTTTTT.

The CDR3 protein is CSASKTSFEQYF. CDR3 coding DNA: TGCAGTGCTAGCAAGACTAGTTTCGAGCAGTACTTC. The V gene is TRBV20-1, the J gene TRBJ2-7; possible D gene TRBD2, 6 bases. The CDR3 contains 12 residues. CDR1 and CDR2 (germline): DFQATT, SNEGSKA (reference sequence). The V end was cut by 3 bases, the J end by 6 bases, with 12 bases between.

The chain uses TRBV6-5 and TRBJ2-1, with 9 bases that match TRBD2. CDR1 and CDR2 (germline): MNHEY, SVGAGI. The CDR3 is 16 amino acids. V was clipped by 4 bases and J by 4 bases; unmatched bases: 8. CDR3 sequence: CASSSGAGGAYNEQFF. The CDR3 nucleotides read TGTGCCAGCAGTTCCGGGGCGGGGGGGGCATACAATGAGCAGTTCTTC.

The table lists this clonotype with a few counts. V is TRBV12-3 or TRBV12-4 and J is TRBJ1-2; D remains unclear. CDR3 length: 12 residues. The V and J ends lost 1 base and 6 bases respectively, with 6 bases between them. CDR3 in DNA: TGTGCCAGCAGTTTAGGACGGGATGGCTACACCTTC. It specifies CASSLGRDGYTF.

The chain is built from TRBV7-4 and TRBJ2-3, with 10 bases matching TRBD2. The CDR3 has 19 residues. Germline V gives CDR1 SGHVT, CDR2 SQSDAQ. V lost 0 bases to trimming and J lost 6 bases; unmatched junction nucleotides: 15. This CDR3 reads CASSLAGVASGGLRDTQYF. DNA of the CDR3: TGTGCCAGCAGCTTAGCGGGTGTTGCTAGCGGGGGCCTTAGGGATACGCAGTATTTT.